The 24 T cell receptor beta chains listed next were all sequenced from one sample in a study of T cells in Graves' hyperthyroidism and ophthalmopathy (dated by TCRdb to between 2018 and 2021). Libraries were prepared through multiplex PCR. Sequencing relied on an Illumina HiSeq 2000. The TCR beta CDR3 regions were amplified from the RNA transcripts. The first round of RT-PCR for the TCR CDR3 was performed with the HTBI primer set and the Qiagen OneStep RT-PCR kit. TCRdb reran the public reads through fastp at Q25 and MiXCR, keeping productive beta chains. Identical CDR3 proteins give one entry, which carries the most common genes and DNA. Across this sample there are about 680,000 distinct CDR3 sequences, with under 45% seen only once. Approximately 31% of the sample comes from the top ten. Sequenced input: blood. All receptors come from a woman aged 35 to 49 with Graves' hyperthyroidism.

This clonotype showed up many times. V is TRBV2 and J is TRBJ1-4; D remains ambiguous. The V end was cut by 2 bases, the J end by 7 bases, with 8 bases between. Per the germline V gene, CDR1 is SNHLY and CDR2 is FYNNEI. This CDR3 is built from 13 residues. The DNA for the CDR3 is TGTGCCAGCAGTGAAAATCGGGTTGAAAAACTGTTTTTT. This encodes CASSENRVEKLFF.

This clonotype was seen many times. DNA of the CDR3: TGTGCCAGCAGCCGGGGACAGGGGGGACACACCGGGGAGCTGTTTTTT. Its translation is CASSRGQGGHTGELFF. The chain employs TRBV7-3 and TRBJ2-2; 11 bases line up with TRBD1. With V trimmed by 5 bases and J by 3 bases, 5 bases remained unmatched. The CDR3 runs to 16 residues. CDR1 SGHTA and CDR2 FQGTGA come from the germline V gene. Variable domain in full (rest from reference TRBV7-3 and TRBJ2-2): GAGVSQTPSNKVTEKGKYVELRCDPISGHTALYWYRQSLGQGPEFLIYFQGTGAADDSGLPNDRFFAVRPEGSVSTLKIQRTERGDSAVYLCASSRGQGGHTGELFFGEGSRLTVL.

Here the CDR3 reads CASCLRGGEKLFF. CDR3 DNA: TGTGCCAGCTGCCTTAGGGGTGGTGAAAAACTGTTTTTT. J is TRBJ1-4 and V is TRBV10-3, with D possibly being TRBD1 (5 bases). From germline, CDR1 is ENHRY and CDR2 SYGVKD. This CDR3 spans 13 amino acids. Trimming left V 10 bases short and J 7 bases short, with 16 bases between.

This clonotype was recorded at least ten times. V is TRBV11-3 and J is TRBJ1-6; TRBD1 matches 7 bases. The germline gives CDR1 SGHNT, CDR2 YENEEA. This CDR3 has 18 residues. V gave up 4 bases and J gave up 0 bases; unmatched junction bases: 9. The CDR3 spells CASSYRQGRGSYNSPLHF. CDR3 DNA: TGTGCCAGCAGCTACCGACAGGGACGCGGCTCCTATAATTCACCCCTCCACTTT.

In its sample, this clonotype was seen a few times. The J gene is TRBJ2-7, the V gene TRBV9; 8 nucleotides agree with TRBD2. V shed 3 bases, J shed 2 bases, and the junction held 7 bases outside the gene matches. CDR1 is SGDLS and CDR2 is YYNGEE in the germline V gene. CDR3 length: 15 amino acids. DNA of the CDR3: TGTGCCAGCAGCGCGGGGGGGCCCTACCCCTACGAGCAGTACTTC. Translated, it gives CASSAGGPYPYEQYF.

The genes are TRBV12-3 or TRBV12-4 and TRBJ2-2; D gene ambiguous. V lost 6 bases to trimming and J lost 3 bases, with 11 bases between them. This CDR3 comprises 14 residues. The CDR3 loop reads CASSRTIHTGELFF. DNA of the CDR3: TGTGCCAGCAGCCGGACCATTCACACCGGGGAGCTGTTTTTT.

This clonotype was seen many times. J is TRBJ1-2 and V is TRBV10-2, with 8 bases aligning to TRBD1. There are 10 residues in the CDR3. Germline-derived CDR1 and CDR2 are WSHSY and SAAADI. J gave up 8 bases and V 9 bases, and 2 bases lay outside the gene matches. Written as DNA, the CDR3 is TGCGCCAGTTGGACAGGGGGCTACACCTTC. As protein: CASWTGGYTF.

This clonotype was picked up a small number of times. This rearrangement joins TRBV4-1 to TRBJ1-2; D is unresolved. Germline V gene sequence: CDR1 MGHRA, CDR2 YSYEKL. This CDR3 is built from 15 residues. The V end lost 0 bases, the J end lost 2 bases, and 10 bases lay between the germline ends. Here the CDR3 reads CASSQDLPPNYGYTF. In DNA, the CDR3 is TGCGCCAGCAGCCAAGATCTTCCACCAAACTATGGCTACACCTTC.

In the case of this clonotype: A much larger clone lies one base from this, so it may be a read error. The chain joins TRBV10-3 to TRBJ2-5, with TRBD1 matching over 7 bases. This CDR3 is built from 14 residues. With 5 bases clipped from V and 4 bases from J, the junction kept 7 bases outside the gene matches. Germline CDR1 reads ENHRY; CDR2 reads SYGVKD. CDR3 region: CAISRSQGTETQYF. The DNA of the CDR3 is TGTGCCATCAGTCGCTCACAGGGGACAGAGACCCAGTACTTC.

This clonotype came up a few times. The chain combines TRBV6-5 with TRBJ1-3, with a possible D match to TRBD1 (5 bases). Per germline, CDR1 MNHEY and CDR2 SVGAGI. Between the trimmed V and J ends, which lost 0 bases and 0 bases, there was a span of 9 bases. The CDR3 is 16 amino acids. The CDR3 region has the DNA TGTGCCAGCAGTTACTCTACGGGGACCTCTGGAAACACCATATATTTT. This encodes CASSYSTGTSGNTIYF.

The sample holds many counts of this clonotype. This chain connects TRBV20-1 to TRBJ1-5, with D possibly being TRBD1 (5 bases). This CDR3 spans 15 amino acids. The V gene lost 5 bases and the J gene lost 0 bases, with 14 bases spanning the gap. Germline V gene data show CDR1 as DFQATT and CDR2 as SNEGSKA (reference sequence). Here the CDR3 reads CSAVSGGVSNQPQHF. In DNA, the CDR3 is TGCAGTGCTGTCTCGGGGGGAGTTAGCAATCAGCCCCAGCATTTT.

The chain recombines TRBV11-2 with TRBJ1-4, with D possibly TRBD1 on 5 matching bases. This CDR3 has 15 amino acids. Per germline, CDR1 SGHAT and CDR2 FQNNGV. Trimming took 1 base from V and 8 from J, leaving 14 bases between them. CDR3 DNA: TGTGCCAGCAGCTTAGGTGTCAGGGACGGGGAAAAACTGTTTTTT. The encoded protein is CASSLGVRDGEKLFF.

This clonotype was detected many times. The rearrangement links TRBV19 to TRBJ1-2, with D tentatively TRBD1 (5 bases). The CDR3 totals 13 residues. CDR1 and CDR2 from the germline V gene are LNHDA and SQIVND (reference sequence). V was shortened by 5 bases and J by 3 bases, with 10 bases between the two germline ends. The CDR3 nucleotides are TGTGCCAGTAGTTCGACAGTGGACTATGGCTACACCTTC. It codes for CASSSTVDYGYTF.

Notes on this clonotype: A read error may account for a junction end that differs from germline. The chain combines TRBV7-9 with TRBJ2-7; D perhaps matches TRBD1 (8 bases). This CDR3 has 15 amino acids. From germline, CDR1 is SEHNR and CDR2 FQNEAQ (reference sequence). The chain's CDR3 is CAGSAQGGVSYEQYF. In DNA, the CDR3 is TGTGCCGGCAGCGCACAGGGGGGGGTATCCTACGAGCAGTACTTC.

Note on this clonotype: A much larger clone differs by one base, so this may be a read error. V is TRBV7-9 and J is TRBJ1-1; D remains ambiguous. CDR1 is SEHNR and CDR2 is FQNEAQ in the germline V gene (reference sequence). This CDR3 spans 15 amino acids. The V end lost 4 bases, the J end lost 1 base, and 13 bases lay between the germline ends. The CDR3 here is CASSSGLGKNTEAFF. CDR3 coding DNA: TGTGCCAGCAGCTCAGGTCTCGGGAAGAACACTGAAGCTTTCTTT.

The CDR3 coding sequence is TGTGCCAGCATCAAAAGGGGAAGTACTGAAGCTTTCTTT. It specifies CASIKRGSTEAFF. The chain joins TRBV25-1 to TRBJ1-1, with D perhaps TRBD1 (5 bases). The CDR3 consists of 13 residues. Germline V gene data show CDR1 as MGHDK and CDR2 as SYGVNS. Between the trimmed V and J ends, which lost 7 bases and 5 bases, there was a span of 14 bases.

This sequence joins TRBV30 and TRBJ2-6; weak D call: TRBD1 (6 bases). V lost 5 bases, J lost 0 bases, and 8 bases lay in between. The CDR3 contains 14 residues. Germline values: CDR1 GTSNPN, CDR2 SVGIG (reference sequence). The CDR3 protein is CAWDRNSGANVLTF. The CDR3 bases are TGTGCCTGGGACAGGAACTCTGGGGCCAACGTCCTGACTTTC.

This clonotype was recorded at least ten times. The chain couples TRBV29-1 to TRBJ1-1, with D uncertain. The CDR3 contains 12 residues. V was clipped by 7 bases and J by 5 bases, with 14 bases between them. Germline V lookup: CDR1 SQVTM, CDR2 ANQGSEA. CDR3: CSAMQTGTEAFF. CDR3 coding DNA: TGCAGCGCAATGCAAACTGGAACTGAAGCTTTCTTT.

This clonotype was seen many times. V and J are TRBV12-3 or TRBV12-4 and TRBJ2-7, with D hard to call. The CDR3 contains 14 residues. Trimming stripped 2 bases from V and 1 base from J, with 9 bases between. CDR3 in DNA: TGTGCCAGCAGTTTAAGCCGACGGTCCTACGAGCAGTACTTC. Translating gives CASSLSRRSYEQYF.

The chain employs TRBV5-6 and TRBJ1-1; perhaps TRBD1 as D (6 bases). This CDR3 contains 13 residues. Trimming removed 4 bases from V and 3 bases from J, with 10 bases in between. Germline CDR1 SGHDT, CDR2 YYEEEE. The CDR3 region is CASSRGQHTEAFF. DNA for the CDR3: TGTGCCAGCAGCAGAGGACAGCACACTGAAGCTTTCTTT.

The genes are TRBV15 and TRBJ1-5, with no clear D. Trimming shortened V by 4 bases and J by 11 bases, and 15 bases separated the two germline ends. The germline V gene encodes CDR1 LNHNV and CDR2 YYDKDF (reference sequence). The CDR3 has 13 amino acids. CDR3 bases: TGTGCCACCAGCACTCAACTAGGAGAGACCCAGCATTTT. Residues: CATSTQLGETQHF.

Turning to this clonotype: One base away lies a much larger clone, so this may be a sequencing read error. The chain recombines TRBV20-1 with TRBJ1-1; the D gene is possibly TRBD1 (6 bases). V lost 3 bases to trimming and J lost 7 bases, with 15 bases between them. The germline CDR1 and CDR2 sequences are DFQATT and SNEGSKA (reference sequence). This CDR3 is built from 13 residues. The CDR3 region has the DNA TGCAGTGCTAGTTGGGGGCGAGGTCTTGAAGCTTTCTTT. It translates to CSASWGRGLEAFF.

The rearrangement uses TRBV28 and TRBJ2-7; D is ambiguous. Germline lookup yields CDR1 MDHEN and CDR2 SYDVKM. This CDR3 is built from 14 residues. Trimming left V 5 bases short and J 5 bases short, with 16 bases between. CDR3 protein: CASSDSAGWDEQYF. CDR3 DNA sequence: TGTGCCAGCAGTGATTCAGCTGGGTGGGACGAGCAGTACTTC.

This clonotype came up many times. This sequence joins TRBV2 and TRBJ1-2, with TRBD1 matching over 7 bases. Germline CDR1 and CDR2: SNHLY and FYNNEI. The CDR3 loop spans 15 amino acids. J lost 7 bases, V lost 1 base, and 9 bases had no gene match. The CDR3 loop reads CASSEGRGLGGGYTF. CDR3 DNA: TGTGCCAGCAGTGAAGGGAGGGGGCTGGGTGGTGGCTACACCTTC.